This T cell receptor (beta chain) was identified in a study of blood T cell repertoires in COVID-19. Study-level background: Whether acute or convalescent, the COVID-19 samples came from the United States, Italy and Spain. Sample material is recorded as cDNA or gDNA derived from T cells, B-cell-depleted T cells, or PBMCs.

Authors' processing steps: By means of reference gene primer amplification, nucleated cell counts were estimated. The table came from immunoSEQ multiplex PCR; TCRdb's copy has only in-frame clones and leaves some out. V and J calls plus clone size are reproduced from that table; the DNA served to infer D and trimming. The table shows 250,000 to 350,000 clones, with approximately 82% occurring only once. The CDR3 is made up of 14 amino acids. Trimming took 7 bases from V and 0 from J; bases not matched to a gene: 3. Germline CDR1 LGHDT, CDR2 YNNKEL (reference sequence). This TCR came from a woman in her forties or fifties with acute or convalescent COVID-19. This chain links TRBV3-1 (or the pseudogene TRBV3-2) with TRBJ1-3, with TRBD1 matching 7 bases. Input material: peripheral blood. CDR3 loop: CASMGTASGNTIYF. The CDR3 DNA sequence: TGTGCCAGCATGGGGACAGCCTCTGGAAACACCATATATTTT.